The 16 T cell receptor beta chains listed next were all sequenced from one sample in a study of monozygotic twins with inflammatory bowel disease (dated by TCRdb to the late 2010s). Libraries were made using 5' RACE. The reads were generated on an Illumina HiSeq 2500. Following TCRdb reprocessing, every CDR3 protein sequence forms one entry, and DNA is not provided. In this sample's table one finds some 400,000 distinct CDR3 sequences. About 2.4% of the sample belongs to the ten largest clones. Sequenced: blood. The origin of the receptors is a human donor with ulcerative colitis or Crohn's disease, or a healthy co-twin of an affected twin (not recorded which).

The J gene is TRBJ2-5, the V gene TRBV5-1; the TRBD2 assignment by TCRdb is unverifiable without DNA. CDR1 and CDR2 from the germline V gene are SGHRS and YFSETQ. This CDR3 contains 15 residues. The CDR3 spells CASSAGLAGQETQYF.

V usage is TRBV6-2 or TRBV6-3 and J usage is TRBJ2-1; TCRdb names TRBD1, which stays unverified in the absence of DNA. Germline V gene lookup returns CDR1 MNHEY and CDR2 SVGEGT. This CDR3 has 14 amino acids. CDR3 region: CASSYSGNYNEQFF.

The chain uses TRBV5-6 and TRBJ1-5; TCRdb's D gene call, TRBD1, goes unchecked for lack of DNA. The CDR3 totals 14 residues. Looked up from germline, CDR1 is SGHDT and CDR2 is YYEEEE. The CDR3 is CASSLTGDPQPQHF.

The chain joins TRBV7-2 to TRBJ2-1; without DNA, the TCRdb call of TRBD1 cannot be checked. Germline V gene lookup returns CDR1 SGHTA and CDR2 FQGNSA. This CDR3 comprises 15 residues. The CDR3 protein is CASSSGSGSYNEQFF.

This sequence joins TRBV5-6 and TRBJ1-2; without DNA, the TCRdb call of TRBD1 cannot be checked. Germline CDR1 and CDR2: SGHDT and YYEEEE. The CDR3 has 15 residues. The CDR3 reads CASSPPGTGDYGYTF.

The chain combines TRBV28 with TRBJ1-1; TCRdb names TRBD1, which stays unverified in the absence of DNA. CDR1 and CDR2 from the germline V gene are MDHEN and SYDVKM. The CDR3 is made up of 14 amino acids. The CDR3 spells CASSLPSGAGEAFF. The variable domain in full, completed from reference TRBV28 and TRBJ1-1, reads DVKVTQSSRYLVKRTGEKVFLECVQDMDHENMFWYRQDPGLGLRLIYFSYDVKMKEKGDIPEGYSVSREKKERFSLILESASTNQTSMYLCASSLPSGAGEAFFGQGTRLTVV.

The chain links TRBV6-1 to TRBJ2-7; the TCRdb D gene call, TRBD1, has no DNA to confirm it. Germline loops: CDR1 MNHNS, CDR2 SASEGT. This CDR3 comprises 16 residues. CDR3 sequence: CASSDPPVGSSYEQYF.

The chain uses TRBV18 and TRBJ1-6. This CDR3 has 12 amino acids. Germline V gene data show CDR1 as KGHSH and CDR2 as LQKENI. The CDR3 sequence: CASSPQDGSLHF.

The chain combines TRBV28 with TRBJ2-1; TCRdb calls TRBD1, which cannot be checked without DNA. This CDR3 contains 14 residues. Germline V gene data show CDR1 as MDHEN and CDR2 as SYDVKM. The CDR3: CASRDTGGADEQFF.

The chain has TRBV28 and TRBJ1-4; the TCRdb D gene call, TRBD1, has no DNA to confirm it. The CDR3 sequence is 14 residues long. The germline gives CDR1 MDHEN, CDR2 SYDVKM. This chain's CDR3 is CASSETRSGEKLFF.

The CDR3 sequence is CASSQRLAGSYNEQFF. The J gene is TRBJ2-1, the V gene TRBV7-2; TCRdb lists TRBD2, though no DNA is available to test this call. Looked up from germline, CDR1 is SGHTA and CDR2 is FQGNSA. CDR3 length equals 16 residues.

The gene calls are TRBV12-3 or TRBV12-4 and TRBJ1-1; TCRdb gives TRBD1 as the D gene, but with no DNA this cannot be confirmed. The CDR3 spans 15 residues. The CDR3 protein is CASILLGMDRGEAFF.

The CDR3 loop reads CASTFSRTQYF. This chain uses TRBV12-3 or TRBV12-4 with TRBJ2-3. The CDR3 loop spans 11 amino acids.

The chain joins TRBV18 to TRBJ1-2. Germline-derived CDR1 and CDR2 are KGHSH and LQKENI. CDR3 length equals 13 residues. This CDR3 reads CASSPPGVNGYTF.

This sequence joins TRBV7-3 and TRBJ2-3; TCRdb's assignment of TRBD1 cannot be checked, as there is no DNA. Germline V CDR1 and CDR2: SGHTA, FQGTGA. This CDR3 is built from 14 residues. The chain's CDR3 is CASSFGQVTDTQYF.

The chain is built from TRBV4-1 and TRBJ1-1. In germline, CDR1 is MGHRA, CDR2 YSYEKL. This CDR3 has 14 amino acids. The CDR3 loop reads CASSLLVWDTEAFF.